This T cell receptor (beta chain) stems from a study of blood T cells in healthy people across ages. Trimming took 0 bases from V and 3 from J; bases not matched to a gene: 6. The CDR3 length is 16 residues. Germline V CDR1 and CDR2: WNHNN, SYGVQD (reference sequence). Primed by a sample-barcoded 5' primer and a J-beta primer mix, a second PCR proceeded for about 6 to 11 cycles. TCRdb fed the 5' RACE reads into MiXCR, producing one record per CDR3 protein. The table shows fewer than 1.5 million distinct CDR3 sequences, with about 43% occurring only once. The chain combines TRBV10-1 with TRBJ2-5; TRBD2 aligns across 8 bases. Sample: blood. The receptor was derived from a woman aged 18-29 years in good health. The CDR3 protein is CASSESGLVGEETQYF. CDR3 nucleotides: TGCGCCAGCAGTGAGTCGGGACTAGTGGGGGAAGAGACCCAGTACTTC.